The TCR beta chain described here comes from a study of shared clonotypes between healthy human individuals. Whole-study context: Researchers assigned three CD4 naive, three CD4 memory, two CD8 naive and one CD8 memory plate to each donor. Whole-study findings and limits: An expected dependence of interdonor clonotype sharing on sequencing depth was noted.

Germline V gives CDR1 LNHDA, CDR2 SQIVND (reference sequence). After removal of 6 bases from V and 2 bases from J, the junction contained 6 bases not matched to a gene. This CDR3 has 14 amino acids. Repertoires were generated with immunoSEQ multiplex PCR, while TCRdb's copy carries only in-frame clones and drops some. The table records about 680,000 clones, roughly 70% of them present only once. There are many counts of this clone. Its cognate antigen is unknown. Healthy and HIV-negative, the adult donors had no recent acute infections or vaccinations. The specimen was memory CD4+ T cells sorted from blood. Subset here: CD45RA-negative fraction. The clonotype originates from a woman aged 30 to 39 in good health. The chain joins TRBV19 to TRBJ1-2; TRBD1 matches at 7 bases. For the CDR3, the DNA is TGTGCCAGTAGCCCAACGGGACAGAACTATGGCTACACCTTC. Its protein product is CASSPTGQNYGYTF.